What follows is one TCR beta chain and its context. Its antigen is as yet unknown. Clones were sequenced by immunoSEQ multiplex PCR, and TCRdb holds only the in-frame ones, with some missing. Of a few million clones in the sample, just under 95% were seen once. CDR3 length: 16 amino acids. The ends lost 2 bases at V and 3 bases at J; junction bases unmatched: 9. CDR1 and CDR2 (germline): SNHLY, FYNNEI. CD45RO-negative, CCR7-positively selected cells formed the naive CD8 fraction, excluding terminally differentiated effector memory CD45RA+ cells. All donors qualified as healthy HIV-negative adults and had experienced no recent acute infections or vaccinations. This sample was included in a study of shared clonotypes between healthy human individuals. Whole-study findings and limits: The study found lower generation probabilities in non-shared clonotypes than in those shared by all four donors.

The chain recombines TRBV2 with TRBJ2-7; 8 nucleotides match TRBD2. Sequencing was done on a sample of naive CD8+ T cells from PBMCs. This receptor was identified in a man aged 18 to 29 in good health. Some clones in this sample may be carry-over from other donors' samples. CDR3 residues: CASSETSGTSSYEQYF. The DNA for the CDR3 is TGTGCCAGCAGTGAAACTAGCGGCACAAGTAGCTACGAGCAGTACTTC. Full variable domain (missing parts from reference TRBV2 and TRBJ2-7): EPEVTQTPSHQVTQMGQEVILRCVPISNHLYFYWYRQILGQKVEFLVSFYNNEISEKSEIFDDQFSVERPDGSNFTLKIRSTKLEDSAMYFCASSETSGTSSYEQYFGPGTRLTVT.